This T cell receptor (beta chain) was obtained from a study of T cell repertoires in cytomegalovirus infection. As for the study in general: In public TCR beta signatures, there were indications of both CMV infection and matching HLA type. Study findings and constraints: HLA-C-restricted CMV clonotypes gave the most frequent clonotype in two of eight donors. Carriage of CMV together with the relevant HLA was identifiable through cumulative public TCR beta family frequency.

This clonotype was picked up a small number of times. Antigen specificity is unknown. The CDR3 spans 13 residues. Unmatched junction bases numbered 7, after V lost 7 bases and J lost 5 bases. The germline CDR1 and CDR2 sequences are LNHDA and SQIVND (reference sequence). From the reads, TCRdb called clonotypes with MiXCR, one entry per CDR3 protein. The data show roughly 700,000 distinct CDR3 sequences, with roughly 30% seen just once and roughly 18% held by the top ten. The sequencing here drew on cultured PBMCs, taken from culture after CMV antigen stimulation. V is TRBV19 and J is TRBJ1-1, with 7 bases identical to TRBD1. The receptor was derived from a human donor in good health (CMV status not recorded). Some clones in this sample may be carry-over from other donors' samples. The CDR3 region is CASNRGLLTEAFF. DNA for the CDR3: TGTGCCAGTAACAGGGGATTGTTGACTGAAGCTTTCTTT.